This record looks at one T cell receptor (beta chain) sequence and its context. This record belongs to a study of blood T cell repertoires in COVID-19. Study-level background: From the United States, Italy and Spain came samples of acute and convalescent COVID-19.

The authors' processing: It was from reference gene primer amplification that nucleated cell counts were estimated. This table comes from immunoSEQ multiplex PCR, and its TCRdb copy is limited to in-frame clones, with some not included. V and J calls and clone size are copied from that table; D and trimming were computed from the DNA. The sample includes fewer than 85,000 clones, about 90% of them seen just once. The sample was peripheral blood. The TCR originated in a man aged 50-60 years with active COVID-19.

The CDR3: CASSLARKDTQYF. CDR3 DNA sequence: TGTGCCAGCAGTTTAGCGAGAAAAGATACGCAGTATTTT. The chain joins TRBV12-3 or TRBV12-4 to TRBJ2-3; no definite D call. This CDR3 comprises 13 residues. V lost 0 bases and J 5 bases, leaving 6 bases between the germline ends.